A single sample gave rise to the 18 T cell receptor beta chains below, sequenced in a study of T cells in Graves' hyperthyroidism and ophthalmopathy. RNA transcripts yielded amplified TCR beta CDR3 regions. The HTBI set primed first-round TCR CDR3 RT-PCR. TCRdb passed the multiplex PCR reads through MiXCR, listing each CDR3 protein once. The data show approximately 330,000 distinct CDR3 sequences, with approximately 15% seen just once and about a third held by the top ten. Sequencing input: blood. The receptors shown here come from a woman in her thirties or forties with Graves' ophthalmopathy.

This rearrangement joins TRBV18 to TRBJ1-2; weak D call: TRBD1 (6 bases). The CDR3 has 15 amino acids. Per the germline V gene, CDR1 is KGHSH and CDR2 is LQKENI. V was trimmed by 1 base and J by 2 bases, leaving 11 bases between them. Written as DNA, the CDR3 is TGTGCCAGCTCACCACTTCCAGGGGAAAACTATGGCTACACCTTC. Its translation is CASSPLPGENYGYTF.

This clonotype was seen only a few times. This chain joins TRBV12-3 or TRBV12-4 and TRBJ2-5; no clear D. The CDR3 contains 12 residues. Between the trimmed V and J ends, which lost 5 bases and 5 bases, there was a span of 9 bases. This chain's CDR3 is CASSPLAETQYF. CDR3 bases: TGTGCCAGCAGTCCCCTCGCGGAGACCCAGTACTTC.

This clonotype was recorded many times. V is TRBV12-3 or TRBV12-4 and J is TRBJ2-2; D is perhaps TRBD2 (5 bases). This CDR3 spans 16 amino acids. The germline V and J ends were trimmed by 8 bases and 6 bases, with 22 bases remaining between them. As DNA, the CDR3 is TGTGCCAGCCGGGCTAGTGCCCTAGCTGCCGCCGGGGAGCTGTTTTTT. It specifies CASRASALAAAGELFF.

This clonotype was seen at least ten times. The V gene is TRBV20-1, the J gene TRBJ2-5, with TRBD2 as a possible D gene (5 bases). Per the germline V gene, CDR1 is DFQATT and CDR2 is SNEGSKA (reference sequence). The germline V and J ends were trimmed by 0 bases and 1 base, with 12 bases remaining between them. The CDR3 contains 15 residues. CDR3 in amino acids: CSARDPGSGQETQYF. For the CDR3, the DNA is TGCAGTGCTAGAGATCCGGGATCAGGCCAAGAGACCCAGTACTTC.

This clonotype was seen repeatedly, ten times or more. The CDR3 spells CASSFDGPTAGGDTGELFF. CDR3 bases: TGTGCCAGCAGTTTTGATGGGCCTACAGCGGGAGGTGACACCGGGGAGCTGTTTTTT. V is TRBV12-3 or TRBV12-4 and J is TRBJ2-2, with TRBD2 matching 9 bases. This CDR3 has 19 amino acids. V gave up 3 bases and J gave up 3 bases; unmatched junction bases: 14.

This clonotype was counted ten times or more. The rearrangement links TRBV12-3 or TRBV12-4 to TRBJ1-2; D is possibly TRBD1 (6 bases). V dropped 7 bases and J dropped 0 bases, with 18 bases sitting between them. The CDR3 sequence is 16 residues long. Here the CDR3 reads CASIFIGGGTNYGYTF. CDR3 DNA: TGTGCCAGCATTTTCATTGGGGGGGGCACTAACTATGGCTACACCTTC.

This chain's CDR3 is CASSPLRVSLHF. The CDR3 region has the DNA TGTGCCAGCAGTCCTTTGAGGGTGTCCCTCCACTTT. V is TRBV3-1 and J is TRBJ1-6, with D uncertain. Per the germline V gene, CDR1 is LGHDT and CDR2 is YNNKEL (reference sequence). Trimming took off 6 bases at V and 14 bases at J, with 14 bases between the two ends. CDR3 length: 12 residues.

This clonotype was detected a few times. The gene calls are TRBV14 and TRBJ1-4; 7 nucleotides line up with TRBD1. V lost 0 bases to trimming and J lost 10 bases; unmatched junction nucleotides: 11. CDR3 length: 16 residues. Germline CDR1 is SGHDN and CDR2 is FVKESK. The DNA of the CDR3 is TGTGCCAGCAGCCAAGATCGGGACAGCCGGCTGGGAAAACTGTTTTTT. Residues: CASSQDRDSRLGKLFF.

This chain links TRBV24-1 with TRBJ2-2, with 10 bases aligning to TRBD2. Germline lookup yields CDR1 KGHDR and CDR2 SFDVKD. The ends lost 2 bases at V and 1 base at J; junction bases unmatched: 3. The CDR3 length is 17 residues. This chain's CDR3 is CATSDSRTSGNTGELFF. In DNA, the CDR3 is TGTGCCACCAGTGATTCACGGACTAGCGGGAACACCGGGGAGCTGTTTTTT.

The chain is built from TRBV24-1 and TRBJ2-5; 9 bases fit TRBD2. CDR1 KGHDR and CDR2 SFDVKD come from the germline V gene. V was pared by 3 bases and J by 4 bases, with 5 bases of the junction left unmatched. This CDR3 is 15 amino acids long. The CDR3 DNA is TGTGCCACCAGTGATCAGCGGGGGGTCCCAGAGACCCAGTACTTC. It encodes CATSDQRGVPETQYF.

This clonotype was recorded a few times. CDR3 protein: CASSRQGEFQPQHF. For the CDR3, the DNA is TGTGCCAGCAGTCGACAGGGGGAATTTCAGCCCCAGCATTTT. The chain is built from TRBV6-1 and TRBJ1-5, with TRBD1 matching over 9 bases. The germline CDR1 and CDR2 sequences are MNHNS and SASEGT. This CDR3 has 14 amino acids. The ends lost 5 bases at V and 6 bases at J; junction bases unmatched: 5.

The V call is TRBV6-1, the J call TRBJ2-7, with TRBD2 matching over 7 bases. Germline V lookup: CDR1 MNHNS, CDR2 SASEGT. CDR3 length equals 14 residues. The ends lost 7 bases at V and 1 base at J; junction bases unmatched: 7. CDR3 in amino acids: CASKERESSYEQYF. CDR3 DNA: TGTGCCAGCAAAGAGCGGGAATCGTCCTACGAGCAGTACTTC.

This clonotype occurred many times. The V and J genes are TRBV6-1 and TRBJ1-6, with a weak D call TRBD1 (5 bases). Trimming took off 3 bases at V and 1 base at J, with 7 bases between the two ends. The CDR3 extends over 15 amino acids. The germline V gene has CDR1 MNHNS and CDR2 SASEGT. The CDR3 DNA reads TGTGCCAGCAGTGATGAGGGGTCCTATAATTCACCCCTCCACTTT. Amino acid sequence: CASSDEGSYNSPLHF.

This clonotype came up many times. The rearrangement joins TRBV12-3 or TRBV12-4 to TRBJ2-3; tentative D call: TRBD2 (6 bases). V was trimmed by 0 bases and J by 3 bases, leaving 10 bases between them. This CDR3 has 15 amino acids. Written as DNA, the CDR3 is TGTGCCAGCAGTTTAGCCCTTGGGGGGACAGATACGCAGTATTTT. This encodes CASSLALGGTDTQYF.

The chain carries TRBV10-3 and TRBJ1-1; D unclear. Trimming took 6 bases from V and 6 from J, leaving 8 bases between them. This CDR3 is built from 11 residues. The germline V gene has CDR1 ENHRY and CDR2 SYGVKD. Here the CDR3 reads CAIREDSEAFF. The CDR3 DNA reads as TGTGCCATCAGGGAGGATTCTGAAGCTTTCTTT.

V usage is TRBV19 and J usage is TRBJ2-5; TRBD1 matches at 7 bases. In germline, CDR1 is LNHDA, CDR2 SQIVND (reference sequence). The CDR3 sequence is 13 residues long. The junction had 4 bases not matched to a gene; V was cut back by 6 bases and J by 3 bases. The DNA for the CDR3 is TGTGCCAGTAGACCTACAGGGGAAGAGACCCAGTACTTC. It specifies CASRPTGEETQYF.

This clonotype was found many times. The chain uses TRBV20-1 and TRBJ2-3; D call uncertain. The CDR3 is 12 residues long. Germline V gene lookup returns CDR1 DFQATT and CDR2 SNEGSKA (reference sequence). Trimming pared 5 bases from V and 5 bases from J, leaving 11 bases between. The CDR3 loop is CSASTRGDTQYF. The CDR3 nucleotides read TGCAGTGCTTCGACTCGCGGAGATACGCAGTATTTT.

The chain joins TRBV24-1 to TRBJ2-7, with TRBD2 matching 8 bases. V lost 2 bases to trimming and J lost 9 bases; unmatched junction nucleotides: 14. The germline CDR1 and CDR2 sequences are KGHDR and SFDVKD. The length of the CDR3 is 16 residues. CDR3 sequence (DNA): TGTGCCACCAGTGATTACCGGGGGGGCGTCTCTTCGCGGCAGTACTTC. Its translation: CATSDYRGGVSSRQYF.